This T cell receptor (beta chain) was profiled in a study of Graves' ophthalmopathy and Graves' hyperthyroidism. The study, taken as a whole, reports: Blood was where most expanded thyroid clonotypes above 0.001 frequency also turned up.

Only newly diagnosed hyperthyroidism patients aged 18 to 65, with under 2 months' duration, were enrolled. Diagnosis used clinical symptoms, serum thyroxine, TRAb, thyroid ultrasound and orbital computed tomography. At least ten counts were recorded for this clonotype. Its antigen is not identified. TCR beta CDR3 regions were amplified from RNA transcripts. In the first round, RT-PCR was carried out with HTBI primers, and a multiplex PCR formed the second round. TCRdb ran MiXCR on the multiplex PCR reads and lists one entry per CDR3 protein. The table records about 380,000 distinct CDR3 sequences, 15% of them present only once. CDR1 is MNHNS, CDR2 SASEGT, per germline. V was cut by 8 bases and J by 7 bases, with 14 bases left in between. The CDR3 loop spans 12 amino acids.

The source of this sequence is a young woman with stable Graves' hyperthyroidism. Sequenced input: peripheral blood. The chain links TRBV6-1 to TRBJ1-1; a weak D match, TRBD1 (5 bases). The CDR3 coding sequence is TGTGCCAGCCACCGCCCGGGGGATGAAGCTTTCTTT. Protein sequence: CASHRPGDEAFF.